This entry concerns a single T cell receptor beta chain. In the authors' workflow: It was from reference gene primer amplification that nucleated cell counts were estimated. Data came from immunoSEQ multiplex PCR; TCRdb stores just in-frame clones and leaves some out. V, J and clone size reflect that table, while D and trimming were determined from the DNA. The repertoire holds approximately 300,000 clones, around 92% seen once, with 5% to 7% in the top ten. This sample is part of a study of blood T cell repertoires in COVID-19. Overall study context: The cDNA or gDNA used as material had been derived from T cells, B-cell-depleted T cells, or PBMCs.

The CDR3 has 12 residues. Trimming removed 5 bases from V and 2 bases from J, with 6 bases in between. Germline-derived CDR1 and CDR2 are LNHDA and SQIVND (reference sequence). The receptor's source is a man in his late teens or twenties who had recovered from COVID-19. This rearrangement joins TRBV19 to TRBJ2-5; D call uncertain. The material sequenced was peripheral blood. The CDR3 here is CASSHLQETQYF. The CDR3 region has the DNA TGTGCCAGTAGTCACTTACAAGAGACCCAGTACTTC.